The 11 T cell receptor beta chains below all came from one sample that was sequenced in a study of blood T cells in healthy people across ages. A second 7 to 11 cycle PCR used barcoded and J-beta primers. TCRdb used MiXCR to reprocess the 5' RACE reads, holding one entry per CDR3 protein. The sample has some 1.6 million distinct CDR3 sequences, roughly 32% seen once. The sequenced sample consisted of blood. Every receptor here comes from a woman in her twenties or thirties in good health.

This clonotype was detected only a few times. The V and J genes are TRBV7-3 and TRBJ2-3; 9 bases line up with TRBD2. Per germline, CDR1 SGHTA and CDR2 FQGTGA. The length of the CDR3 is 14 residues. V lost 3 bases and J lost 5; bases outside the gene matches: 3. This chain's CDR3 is CASSFSGSKDTQYF. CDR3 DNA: TGTGCCAGCAGCTTTAGCGGGAGTAAAGATACGCAGTATTTT. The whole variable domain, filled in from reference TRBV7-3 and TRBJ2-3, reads GAGVSQTPSNKVTEKGKYVELRCDPISGHTALYWYRQSLGQGPEFLIYFQGTGAADDSGLPNDRFFAVRPEGSVSTLKIQRTERGDSAVYLCASSFSGSKDTQYFGPGTRLTVL.

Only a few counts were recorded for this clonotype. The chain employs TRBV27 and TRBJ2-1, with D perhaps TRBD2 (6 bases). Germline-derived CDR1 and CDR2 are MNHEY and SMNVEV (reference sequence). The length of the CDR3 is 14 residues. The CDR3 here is CLSLPGEYYNEQFF. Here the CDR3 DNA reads TGTCTTTCCCTTCCGGGGGAATACTACAATGAGCAGTTCTTC.

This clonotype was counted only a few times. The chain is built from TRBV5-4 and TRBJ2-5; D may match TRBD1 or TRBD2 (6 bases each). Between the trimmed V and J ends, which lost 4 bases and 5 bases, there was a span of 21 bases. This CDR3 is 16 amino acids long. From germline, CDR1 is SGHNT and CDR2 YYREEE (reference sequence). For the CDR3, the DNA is TGTGCCAGCAGCCACAAGGACGGGGGCCCCAGGGAGACCCAGTACTTC. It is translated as CASSHKDGGPRETQYF.

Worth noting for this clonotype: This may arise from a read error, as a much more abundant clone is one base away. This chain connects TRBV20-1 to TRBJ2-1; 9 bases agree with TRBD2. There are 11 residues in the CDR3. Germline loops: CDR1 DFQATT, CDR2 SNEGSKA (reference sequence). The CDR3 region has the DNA TGCAGGGCGGGGGGGCCCAGCGTGCAGTTCTTC. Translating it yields CRAGGPSVQFF.

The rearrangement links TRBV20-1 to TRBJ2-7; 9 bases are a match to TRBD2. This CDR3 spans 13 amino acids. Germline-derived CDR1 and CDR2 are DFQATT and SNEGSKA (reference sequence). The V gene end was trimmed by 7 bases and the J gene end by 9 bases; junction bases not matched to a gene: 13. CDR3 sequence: CSGEGLAGTTQYF. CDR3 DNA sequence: TGCAGTGGGGAGGGTCTAGCGGGGACGACGCAGTACTTC.

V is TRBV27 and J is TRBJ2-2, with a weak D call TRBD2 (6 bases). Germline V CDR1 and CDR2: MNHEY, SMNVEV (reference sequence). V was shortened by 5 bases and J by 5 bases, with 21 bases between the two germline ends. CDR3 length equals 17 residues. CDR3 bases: TGTGCCAGCAGTCCGTCCACGGGGGAGGAGGGGACCGGGGAGCTGTTTTTT. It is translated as CASSPSTGEEGTGELFF.

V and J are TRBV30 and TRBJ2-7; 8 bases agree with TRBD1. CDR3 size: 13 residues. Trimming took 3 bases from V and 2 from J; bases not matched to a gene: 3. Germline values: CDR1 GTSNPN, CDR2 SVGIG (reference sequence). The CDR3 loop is CAWSRGRTYEQYF. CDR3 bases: TGTGCCTGGAGCAGGGGGCGAACCTACGAGCAGTACTTC.

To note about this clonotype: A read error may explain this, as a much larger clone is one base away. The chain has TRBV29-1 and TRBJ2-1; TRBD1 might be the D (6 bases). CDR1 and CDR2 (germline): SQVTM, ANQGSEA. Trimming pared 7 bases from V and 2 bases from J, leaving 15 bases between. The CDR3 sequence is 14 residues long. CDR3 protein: CSASGAGAYNEQFF. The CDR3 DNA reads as TGCAGCGCCTCCGGGGCAGGGGCCTACAATGAGCAGTTCTTC.

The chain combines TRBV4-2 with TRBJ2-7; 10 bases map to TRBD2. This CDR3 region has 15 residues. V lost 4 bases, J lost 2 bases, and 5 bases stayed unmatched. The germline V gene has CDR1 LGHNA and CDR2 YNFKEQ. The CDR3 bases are TGTGCCAGCAGCCCTAGCGGGGGCCGCCCCTACGAGCAGTACTTC. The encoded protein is CASSPSGGRPYEQYF.

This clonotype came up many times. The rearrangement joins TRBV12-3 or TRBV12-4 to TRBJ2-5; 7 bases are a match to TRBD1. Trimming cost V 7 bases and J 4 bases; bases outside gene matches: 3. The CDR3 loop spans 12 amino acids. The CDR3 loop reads CASTWTGETQYF. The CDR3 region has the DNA TGTGCCAGCACCTGGACAGGAGAGACCCAGTACTTC.

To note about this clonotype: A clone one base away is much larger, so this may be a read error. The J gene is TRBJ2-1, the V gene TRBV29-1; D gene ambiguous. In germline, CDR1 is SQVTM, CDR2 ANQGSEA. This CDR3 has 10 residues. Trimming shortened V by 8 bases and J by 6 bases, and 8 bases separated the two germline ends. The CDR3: CSTYRNEQFF. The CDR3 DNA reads TGCAGCACTTACCGCAATGAGCAGTTCTTC.